The 13 T cell receptor beta chains presented below share a single source sample, sequenced in a study of T cell responses to AZD1222 COVID-19 vaccine. Assay: immunoSEQ multiplex PCR; the TCRdb copy retains only in-frame clones and omits some. The sample yields around 110,000 clones, roughly nine tenths seen once. The material sequenced was peripheral blood, taken 28 days after the second AZD1222 dose. The source is an adult who received the AZD1222 COVID-19 vaccine.

The chain employs TRBV19 and TRBJ2-1; 8 bases are a match to TRBD2. The CDR3 is made up of 14 amino acids. V lost 5 bases to trimming and J lost 3 bases; unmatched junction nucleotides: 3. Germline loops: CDR1 LNHDA, CDR2 SQIVND (reference sequence). The CDR3 reads CASSERERYNEQFF. Here the CDR3 DNA reads TGTGCCAGTAGTGAGCGGGAGCGCTACAATGAGCAGTTCTTC.

This clone was found many times. The gene calls are TRBV2 and TRBJ1-4; TRBD1 matches at 8 bases. Germline CDR1 reads SNHLY; CDR2 reads FYNNEI. This CDR3 comprises 15 residues. J lost 2 bases, V lost 6 bases, and 5 bases had no gene match. CDR3 nucleotide sequence: TGTGCCAGCAGGGCTCAGGGGGCTACTAATGAAAAACTGTTTTTT. Amino acid sequence: CASRAQGATNEKLFF. Full variable domain (outside the CDR3, taken from reference TRBV2 and TRBJ1-4): EPEVTQTPSHQVTQMGQEVILRCVPISNHLYFYWYRQILGQKVEFLVSFYNNEISEKSEIFDDQFSVERPDGSNFTLKIRSTKLEDSAMYFCASRAQGATNEKLFFGSGTQLSVL.

The chain has TRBV10-3 and TRBJ2-7, with D unresolved. Trimming left V 2 bases short and J 0 bases short, with 8 bases between. Germline values: CDR1 ENHRY, CDR2 SYGVKD. The CDR3 loop spans 14 amino acids. The CDR3 DNA sequence: TGTGCCATCAGTGAGGGTTGGAGCTCCTACGAGCAGTACTTC. It is translated as CAISEGWSSYEQYF.

The rearrangement uses TRBV25-1 and TRBJ2-7; D unresolved. The CDR3 extends over 15 amino acids. The ends were cut back, 3 bases at V and 2 bases at J, with 14 bases in the middle. Germline CDR1 reads MGHDK; CDR2 reads SYGVNS. CDR3 in amino acids: CASSDIGDRAYEQYF. The CDR3 DNA is TGTGCCAGCAGTGATATCGGCGACCGGGCCTACGAGCAGTACTTC.

The gene calls are TRBV28 and TRBJ2-1; 10 bases match TRBD2. Losses at the gene ends were 5 bases for V and 3 bases for J; bases not matched to a gene: 4. Looked up from germline, CDR1 is MDHEN and CDR2 is SYDVKM. The CDR3 runs to 15 residues. The CDR3 loop reads CASSTRLAGYNEQFF. In DNA form, the CDR3 reads TGTGCCAGCAGTACGCGACTAGCGGGCTACAATGAGCAGTTCTTC.

CDR3 region: CASSPGLGEGYEQYF. In DNA form, the CDR3 reads TGTGCCAGCAGCCCTGGACTAGGGGAGGGCTACGAGCAGTACTTC. The chain recombines TRBV7-3 with TRBJ2-7; TRBD2 aligns across 7 bases. Trimming at V came to 5 bases and at J to 3 bases, leaving 10 bases not matched to a gene. CDR1 is SGHTA, CDR2 FQGTGA, per germline. This CDR3 region has 15 residues.

This rearrangement joins TRBV9 to TRBJ2-2; D is perhaps TRBD1 or TRBD2 (6 bases each). The CDR3 length is 16 residues. Trimming cost V 4 bases and J 0 bases, with 13 bases left between them. CDR1 SGDLS and CDR2 YYNGEE come from the germline V gene. This CDR3 is CASSTGGGPNTGELFF. CDR3 nucleotide sequence: TGTGCCAGCAGCACAGGAGGGGGACCGAACACCGGGGAGCTGTTTTTT.

The chain links TRBV11-2 to TRBJ2-7, with 9 bases aligning to TRBD1. The CDR3 sequence is 13 residues long. With V trimmed by 5 bases and J by 7 bases, 6 bases remained unmatched. The germline CDR1 and CDR2 sequences are SGHAT and FQNNGV. CDR3 in amino acids: CASSEGQGGEQYF. CDR3 nucleotide sequence: TGTGCCAGCAGCGAGGGACAGGGCGGGGAGCAGTACTTC.

This chain links TRBV19 with TRBJ1-3; no clear D. This CDR3 contains 15 residues. Germline lookup yields CDR1 LNHDA and CDR2 SQIVND (reference sequence). Trimming stripped 10 bases from V and 1 base from J, with 17 bases between. CDR3 DNA sequence: TGTGCCACCCACCCTGGGCGTCTATCTGGAAACACCATATATTTT. It codes for CATHPGRLSGNTIYF.

The chain is built from TRBV30 and TRBJ1-3; D not certain. This CDR3 has 14 amino acids. Germline V lookup: CDR1 GTSNPN, CDR2 SVGIG (reference sequence). V was cut by 2 bases and J by 2 bases, with 10 bases left in between. The CDR3 DNA is TGTGCCTGGAGTCACCTAGTGGCTGGAAACACCATATATTTT. This encodes CAWSHLVAGNTIYF.

The V gene is TRBV19, the J gene TRBJ1-4; D uncertain. The ends were cut back, 2 bases at V and 10 bases at J, with 11 bases in the middle. This CDR3 has 13 amino acids. Germline V CDR1 and CDR2: LNHDA, SQIVND (reference sequence). The CDR3 protein is CASSISDQLKLFF. DNA of the CDR3: TGTGCCAGTAGTATATCAGATCAGTTAAAACTGTTTTTT. The whole variable domain, filled in from reference TRBV19 and TRBJ1-4, reads DGGITQSPKYLFRKEGQNVTLSCEQNLNHDAMYWYRQDPGQGLRLIYYSQIVNDFQKGDIAEGYSVSREKKESFPLTVTSAQKNPTAFYLCASSISDQLKLFFGSGTQLSVL.

This chain connects TRBV11-3 to TRBJ2-7; D is uncertain. Looked up from germline, CDR1 is SGHNT and CDR2 is YENEEA. V was clipped by 0 bases and J by 5 bases, with 11 bases between them. This CDR3 has 14 residues. The CDR3 loop is CASSLEGDLNEQYF. The CDR3 DNA sequence: TGTGCCAGCAGCTTAGAGGGCGACTTGAACGAGCAGTACTTC.

This clone was observed once. V usage is TRBV3-1 (or the pseudogene TRBV3-2) and J usage is TRBJ1-2, with a tentative D call TRBD1 (5 bases). CDR1 LGHDT and CDR2 YNNKEL come from the germline V gene (reference sequence). The CDR3 is 14 residues long. Trimming cost V 3 bases and J 7 bases, with 15 bases left between them. The CDR3 DNA reads as TGTGCCAGCAGCCACCTTGACAGAGAAGGTGGCTACACCTTC. As protein: CASSHLDREGGYTF.